A selection of T cell receptor beta chains follows, all from one sample in a study of beta chain features in type 1 diabetes. The data were produced by immunoSEQ multiplex PCR, yet TCRdb's version contains in-frame clones alone and is incomplete. Among hundreds of thousands of clones listed, around 15% were seen once. Material: naive CD4+ T cells from blood. The receptors stem from a man between 18 and 29 years old with type 1 diabetes. The CDR3 runs from the conserved cysteine through the conserved F or W. Fields, in order: clone size, V gene, J gene, CDR3 protein. Size values are once, few and many counts, or a class for expanded clones, and some rows have none.

clone size: NA; V gene: TRBV10-1; J gene: TRBJ2-3; CDR3 protein: CASSAVTSGTDTQYF
clone size: once; V gene: TRBV9; J gene: TRBJ1-6; CDR3 protein: CASSVALGAKLHF
clone size: NA; V gene: TRBV5-1; J gene: TRBJ2-7; CDR3 protein: CASSPGGGKSYEQYF
clone size: NA; V gene: TRBV6-1; J gene: TRBJ2-3; CDR3 protein: CASKALAAPDTQYF
clone size: few; V gene: TRBV7-9; J gene: TRBJ1-1; CDR3 protein: CASRLYTEAFF
clone size: NA; V gene: TRBV7-3; J gene: TRBJ2-5; CDR3 protein: CASSMGWKETQYF
clone size: NA; V gene: TRBV7-2; J gene: TRBJ2-4; CDR3 protein: CASSLVAGIAKNIQYF
clone size: few; V gene: TRBV30; J gene: TRBJ2-6; CDR3 protein: CAWSERDTLSGANVLTF
clone size: few; V gene: TRBV5-4; J gene: TRBJ2-7; CDR3 protein: CASSSTGYQEQYF
clone size: NA; V gene: TRBV29-1; J gene: TRBJ2-7; CDR3 protein: CSVAARWGGTYEQYF
clone size: few; V gene: TRBV27; J gene: TRBJ1-1; CDR3 protein: CASSSRRVNTEAFF
clone size: NA; V gene: TRBV29-1; J gene: TRBJ2-3; CDR3 protein: CSVEGGGRTDTQYF
clone size: NA; V gene: TRBV20-1; J gene: TRBJ2-7; CDR3 protein: CSAAGLQEQYF
clone size: NA; V gene: TRBV7-9; J gene: TRBJ1-1; CDR3 protein: CASSLRGRMNTEAFF
clone size: NA; V gene: TRBV7-2; J gene: TRBJ1-4; CDR3 protein: CASSLLSELFF